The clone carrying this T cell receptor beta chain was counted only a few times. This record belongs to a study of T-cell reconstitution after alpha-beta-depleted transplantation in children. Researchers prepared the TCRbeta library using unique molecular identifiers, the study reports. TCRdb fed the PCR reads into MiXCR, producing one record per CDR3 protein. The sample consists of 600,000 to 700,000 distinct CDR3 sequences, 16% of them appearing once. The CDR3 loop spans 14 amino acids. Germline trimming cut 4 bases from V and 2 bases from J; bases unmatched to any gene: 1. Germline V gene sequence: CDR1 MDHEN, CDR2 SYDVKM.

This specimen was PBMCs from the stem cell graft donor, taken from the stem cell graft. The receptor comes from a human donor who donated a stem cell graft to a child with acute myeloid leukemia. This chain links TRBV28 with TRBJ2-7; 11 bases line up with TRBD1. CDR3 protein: CASSSDRGPYEQYV. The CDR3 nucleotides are TGTGCCAGCAGTTCGGACAGGGGGCCCTACGAGCAGTACGTC.